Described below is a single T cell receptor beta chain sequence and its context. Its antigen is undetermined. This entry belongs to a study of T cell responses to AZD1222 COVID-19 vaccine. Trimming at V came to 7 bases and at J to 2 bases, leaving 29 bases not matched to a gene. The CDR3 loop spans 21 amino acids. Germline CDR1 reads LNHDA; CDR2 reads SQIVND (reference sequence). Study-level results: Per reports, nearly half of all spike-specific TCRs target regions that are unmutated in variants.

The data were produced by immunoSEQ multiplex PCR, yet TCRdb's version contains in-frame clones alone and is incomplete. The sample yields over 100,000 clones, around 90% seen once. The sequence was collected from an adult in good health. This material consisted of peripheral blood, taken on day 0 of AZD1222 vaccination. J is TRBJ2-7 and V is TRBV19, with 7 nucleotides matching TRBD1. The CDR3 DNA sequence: TGTGCCAGTATCGTAGGCTGTAATCGCAGACAGACAGGGCCATTAACCTACGAGCAGTACTTC. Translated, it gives CASIVGCNRRQTGPLTYEQYF.